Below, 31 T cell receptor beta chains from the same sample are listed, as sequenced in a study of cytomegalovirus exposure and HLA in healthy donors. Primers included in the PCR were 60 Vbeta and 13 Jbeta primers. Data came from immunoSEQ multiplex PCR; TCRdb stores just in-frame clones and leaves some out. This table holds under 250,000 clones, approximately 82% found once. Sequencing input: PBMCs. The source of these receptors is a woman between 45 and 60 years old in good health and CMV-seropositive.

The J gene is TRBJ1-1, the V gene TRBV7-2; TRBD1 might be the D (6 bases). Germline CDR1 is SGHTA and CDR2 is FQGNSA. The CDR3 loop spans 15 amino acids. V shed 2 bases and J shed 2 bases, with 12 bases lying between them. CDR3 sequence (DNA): TGTGCCAGCAGCTTACCCACAGGGACCAACACTGAAGCTTTCTTT. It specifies CASSLPTGTNTEAFF.

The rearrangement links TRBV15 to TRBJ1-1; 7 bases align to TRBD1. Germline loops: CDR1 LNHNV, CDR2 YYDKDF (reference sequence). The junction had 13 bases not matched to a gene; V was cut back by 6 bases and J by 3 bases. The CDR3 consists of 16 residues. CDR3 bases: TGTGCCACCAGACTAACCACAGGGGATTTGGACACTGAAGCTTTCTTT. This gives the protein CATRLTTGDLDTEAFF.

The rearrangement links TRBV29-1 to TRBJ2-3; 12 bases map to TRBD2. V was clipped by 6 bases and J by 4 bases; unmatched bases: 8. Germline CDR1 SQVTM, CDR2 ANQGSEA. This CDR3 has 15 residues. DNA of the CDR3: TGCAGCGTCAATGGGGCTAGCGGGGGGGCAGATACGCAGTATTTT. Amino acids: CSVNGASGGADTQYF.

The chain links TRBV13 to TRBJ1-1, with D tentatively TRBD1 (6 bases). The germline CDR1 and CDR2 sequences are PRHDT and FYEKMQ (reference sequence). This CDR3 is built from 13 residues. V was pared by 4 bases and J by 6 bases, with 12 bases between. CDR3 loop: CASSSKTGAEAFF. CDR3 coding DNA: TGTGCCAGCAGCTCTAAGACAGGCGCTGAAGCTTTCTTT.

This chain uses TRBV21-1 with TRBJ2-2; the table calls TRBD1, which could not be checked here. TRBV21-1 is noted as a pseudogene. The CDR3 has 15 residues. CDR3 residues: CASSPEGQYNRELFF. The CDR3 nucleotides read TGTGCCAGCAGCCCAGAGGGACAGTACAACAGGGAGCTGTTTTTT.

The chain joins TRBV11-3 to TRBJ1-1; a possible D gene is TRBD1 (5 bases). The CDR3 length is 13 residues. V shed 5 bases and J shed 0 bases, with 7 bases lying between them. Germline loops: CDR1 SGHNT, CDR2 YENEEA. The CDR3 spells CASSRRVNTEAFF. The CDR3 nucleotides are TGTGCCAGCAGCCGCAGGGTGAACACTGAAGCTTTCTTT.

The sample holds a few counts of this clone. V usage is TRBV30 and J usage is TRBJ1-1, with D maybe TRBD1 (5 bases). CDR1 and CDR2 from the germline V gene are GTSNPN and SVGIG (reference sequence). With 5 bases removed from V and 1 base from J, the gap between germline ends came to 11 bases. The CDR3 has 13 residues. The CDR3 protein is CAWAYQGNTEAFF. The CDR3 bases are TGTGCCTGGGCCTACCAGGGGAACACTGAAGCTTTCTTT. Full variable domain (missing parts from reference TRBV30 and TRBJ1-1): SQTIHQWPATLVQPVGSPLSLECTVEGTSNPNLYWYRQAAGRGLQLLFYSVGIGQISSEVPQNLSASRPQDRQFILSSKKLLLSDSGFYLCAWAYQGNTEAFFGQGTRLTVV.

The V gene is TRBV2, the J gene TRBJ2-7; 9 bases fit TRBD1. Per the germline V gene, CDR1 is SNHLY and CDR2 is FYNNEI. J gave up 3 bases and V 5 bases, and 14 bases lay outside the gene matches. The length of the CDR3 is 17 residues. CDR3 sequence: CASSWTGEIALSYEQYF. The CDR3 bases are TGTGCCAGCAGTTGGACAGGGGAAATAGCTCTTAGCTACGAGCAGTACTTC.

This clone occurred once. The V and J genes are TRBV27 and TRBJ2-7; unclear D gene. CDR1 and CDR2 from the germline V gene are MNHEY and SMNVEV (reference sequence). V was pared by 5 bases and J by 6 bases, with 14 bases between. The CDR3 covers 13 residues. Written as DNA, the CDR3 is TGTGCCAGCAGTCCGGAACTGGGCTTCGAGCAGTACTTC. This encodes CASSPELGFEQYF.

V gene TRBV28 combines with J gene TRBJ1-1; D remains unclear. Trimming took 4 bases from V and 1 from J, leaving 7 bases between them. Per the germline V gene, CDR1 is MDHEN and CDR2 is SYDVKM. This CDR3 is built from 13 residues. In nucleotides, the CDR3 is TGTGCCAGCAGTTACACAGAGAACACTGAAGCTTTCTTT. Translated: CASSYTENTEAFF.

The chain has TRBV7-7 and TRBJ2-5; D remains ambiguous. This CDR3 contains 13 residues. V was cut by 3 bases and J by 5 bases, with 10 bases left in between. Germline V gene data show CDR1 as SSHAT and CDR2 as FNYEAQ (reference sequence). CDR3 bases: TGTGCCAGCAGCTTTAGCCCGAGGGAGACCCAGTACTTC. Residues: CASSFSPRETQYF.

CDR3 DNA: TGTGCCAGCAGGGCACCTGCTAGCAATGAGCAGTTCTTC. Residues: CASRAPASNEQFF. This chain joins TRBV28 and TRBJ2-1; no reliable D call. Trimming stripped 6 bases from V and 6 bases from J, with 12 bases between. This CDR3 spans 13 amino acids. Germline lookup yields CDR1 MDHEN and CDR2 SYDVKM.

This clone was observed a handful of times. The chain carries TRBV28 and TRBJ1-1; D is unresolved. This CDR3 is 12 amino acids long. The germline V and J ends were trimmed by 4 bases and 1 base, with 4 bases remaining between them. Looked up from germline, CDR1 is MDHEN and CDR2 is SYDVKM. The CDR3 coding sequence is TGTGCCAGCAGTTGGGCGAACACTGAAGCTTTCTTT. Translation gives CASSWANTEAFF.

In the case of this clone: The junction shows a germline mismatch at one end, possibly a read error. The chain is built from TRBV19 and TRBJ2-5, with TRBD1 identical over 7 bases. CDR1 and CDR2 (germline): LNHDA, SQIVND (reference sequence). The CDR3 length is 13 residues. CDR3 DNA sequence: TGTGCCAGTTCCTACTCCCCGGGGACAGCCGTCAACTTC. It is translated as CASSYSPGTAVNF.

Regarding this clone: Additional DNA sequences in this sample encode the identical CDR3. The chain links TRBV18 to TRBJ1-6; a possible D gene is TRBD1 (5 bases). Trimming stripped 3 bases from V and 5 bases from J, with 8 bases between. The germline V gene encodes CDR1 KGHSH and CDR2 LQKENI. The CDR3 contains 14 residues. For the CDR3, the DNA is TGTGCCAGCTCACCTGGAGGGGATAATTCACCCCTCCACTTT. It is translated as CASSPGGDNSPLHF.

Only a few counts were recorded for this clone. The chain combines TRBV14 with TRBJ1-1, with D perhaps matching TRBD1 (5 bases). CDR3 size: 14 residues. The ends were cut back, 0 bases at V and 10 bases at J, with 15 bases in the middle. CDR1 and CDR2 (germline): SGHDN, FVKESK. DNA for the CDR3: TGTGCCAGCAGCCAAGATAACACCGGGGGGGGAGCTTTCTTT. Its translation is CASSQDNTGGGAFF.

CDR3 sequence (DNA): TGTGCCAGCTCACCACTGAGCGGTCCTTCGGCCTACAATGAGCAGTTCTTC. This gives the protein CASSPLSGPSAYNEQFF. The J gene is TRBJ2-1, the V gene TRBV18; possibly TRBD2 for D (5 bases). This CDR3 comprises 17 residues. Germline CDR1 reads KGHSH; CDR2 reads LQKENI. Trimming removed 1 base at V and 2 bases at J, with 15 bases between.

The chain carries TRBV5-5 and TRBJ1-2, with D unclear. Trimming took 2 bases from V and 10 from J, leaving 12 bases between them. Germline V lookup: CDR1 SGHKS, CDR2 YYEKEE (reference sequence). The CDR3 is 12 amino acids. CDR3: CASSFSLVYYTF. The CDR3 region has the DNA TGTGCCAGCAGCTTTAGTTTAGTCTACTACACCTTC.

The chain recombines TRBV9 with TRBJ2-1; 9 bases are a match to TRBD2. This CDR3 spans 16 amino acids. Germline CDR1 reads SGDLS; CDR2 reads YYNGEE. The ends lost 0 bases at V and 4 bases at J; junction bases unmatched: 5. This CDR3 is CASSVGGGGAYNEQFF. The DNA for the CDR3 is TGTGCCAGCAGCGTAGGAGGCGGGGGGGCGTACAATGAGCAGTTCTTC. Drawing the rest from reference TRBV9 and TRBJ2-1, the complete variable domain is DSGVTQTPKHLITATGQRVTLRCSPRSGDLSVYWYQQSLDQGLQFLIQYYNGEERAKGNILERFSAQQFPDLHSELNLSSLELGDSALYFCASSVGGGGAYNEQFFGPGTRLTVL.

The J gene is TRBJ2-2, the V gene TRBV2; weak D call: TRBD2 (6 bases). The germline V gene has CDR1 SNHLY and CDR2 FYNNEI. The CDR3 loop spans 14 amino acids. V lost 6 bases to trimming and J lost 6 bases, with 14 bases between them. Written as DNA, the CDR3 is TGTGCCAGCAGGAGGCTCCGGGAGCCCGGGGAGCTGTTTTTT. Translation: CASRRLREPGELFF.

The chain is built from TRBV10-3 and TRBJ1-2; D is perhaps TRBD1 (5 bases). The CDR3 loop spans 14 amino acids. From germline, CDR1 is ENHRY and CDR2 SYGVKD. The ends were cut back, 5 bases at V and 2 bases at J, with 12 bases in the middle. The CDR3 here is CAISQTGFNYGYTF. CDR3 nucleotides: TGTGCCATCAGTCAAACAGGATTCAACTATGGCTACACCTTC.

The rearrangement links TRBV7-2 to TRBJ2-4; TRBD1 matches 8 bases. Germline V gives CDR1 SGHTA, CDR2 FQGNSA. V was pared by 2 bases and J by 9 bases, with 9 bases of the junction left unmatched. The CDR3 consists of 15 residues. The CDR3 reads CASSLPQGASGIQYF. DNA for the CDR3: TGTGCCAGCAGCTTACCCCAGGGGGCTAGTGGCATTCAGTACTTC.

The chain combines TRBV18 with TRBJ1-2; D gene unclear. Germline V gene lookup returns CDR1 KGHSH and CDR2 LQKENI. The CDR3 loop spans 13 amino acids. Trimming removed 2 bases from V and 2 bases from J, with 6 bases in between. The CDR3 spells CASSPESNYGYTF. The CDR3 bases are TGTGCCAGCTCACCAGAGTCCAACTATGGCTACACCTTC.

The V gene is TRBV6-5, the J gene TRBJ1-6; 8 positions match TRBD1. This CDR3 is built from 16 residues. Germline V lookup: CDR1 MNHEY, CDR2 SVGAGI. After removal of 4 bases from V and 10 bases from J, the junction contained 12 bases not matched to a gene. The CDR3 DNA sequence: TGTGCCAGCAGTTTGGACAGGGCCGTCAGTGGCTCACCCCTCCACTTT. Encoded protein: CASSLDRAVSGSPLHF.

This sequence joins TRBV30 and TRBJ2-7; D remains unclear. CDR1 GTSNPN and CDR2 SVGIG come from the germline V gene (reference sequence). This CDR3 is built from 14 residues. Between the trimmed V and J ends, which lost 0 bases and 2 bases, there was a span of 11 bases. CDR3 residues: CAWSVRVVTYEQYF. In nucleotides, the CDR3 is TGTGCCTGGAGTGTACGAGTCGTCACCTACGAGCAGTACTTC.

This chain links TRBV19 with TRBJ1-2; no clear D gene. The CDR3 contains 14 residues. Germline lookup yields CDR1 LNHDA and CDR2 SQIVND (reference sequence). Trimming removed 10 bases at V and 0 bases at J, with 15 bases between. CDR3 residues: CATSRVVANYGYTF. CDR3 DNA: TGTGCCACTTCTAGAGTGGTAGCTAACTATGGCTACACCTTC.

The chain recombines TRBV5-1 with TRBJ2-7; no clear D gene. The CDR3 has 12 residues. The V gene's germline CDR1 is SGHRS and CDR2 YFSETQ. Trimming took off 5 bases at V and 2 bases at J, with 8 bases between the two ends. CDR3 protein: CASSSSAYEQYF. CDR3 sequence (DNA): TGCGCCAGCAGTTCCTCAGCCTACGAGCAGTACTTC. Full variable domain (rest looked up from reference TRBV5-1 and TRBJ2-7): KAGVTQTPRYLIKTRGQQVTLSCSPISGHRSVSWYQQTPGQGLQFLFEYFSETQRNKGNFPGRFSGRQFSNSRSEMNVSTLELGDSALYLCASSSSAYEQYFGPGTRLTVT.

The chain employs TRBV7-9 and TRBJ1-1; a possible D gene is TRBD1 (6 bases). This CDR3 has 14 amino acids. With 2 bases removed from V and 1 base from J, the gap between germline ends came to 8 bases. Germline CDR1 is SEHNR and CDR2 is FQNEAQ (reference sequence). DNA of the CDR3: TGTGCCAGCAGCTTACAGGGGCCGAACACTGAAGCTTTCTTT. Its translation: CASSLQGPNTEAFF.

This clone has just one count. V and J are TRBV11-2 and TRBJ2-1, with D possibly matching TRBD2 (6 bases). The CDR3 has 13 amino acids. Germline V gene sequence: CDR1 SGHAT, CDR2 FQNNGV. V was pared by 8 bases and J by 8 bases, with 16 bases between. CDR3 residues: CASRDGGIDEQFF. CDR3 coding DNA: TGTGCCAGCCGGGACGGAGGGATCGATGAGCAGTTCTTC. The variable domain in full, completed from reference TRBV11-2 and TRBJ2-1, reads EAGVAQSPRYKIIEKRQSVAFWCNPISGHATLYWYQQILGQGPKLLIQFQNNGVVDDSQLPKDRFSAERLKGVDSTLKIQPAKLEDSAVYLCASRDGGIDEQFFGPGTRLTVL.

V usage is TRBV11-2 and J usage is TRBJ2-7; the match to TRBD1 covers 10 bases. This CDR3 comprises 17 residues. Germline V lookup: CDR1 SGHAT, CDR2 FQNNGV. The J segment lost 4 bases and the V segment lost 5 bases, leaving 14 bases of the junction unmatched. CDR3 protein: CASSHQYGTGDPYEQYF. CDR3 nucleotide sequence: TGTGCCAGCAGCCATCAGTACGGGACAGGGGACCCATACGAGCAGTACTTC.

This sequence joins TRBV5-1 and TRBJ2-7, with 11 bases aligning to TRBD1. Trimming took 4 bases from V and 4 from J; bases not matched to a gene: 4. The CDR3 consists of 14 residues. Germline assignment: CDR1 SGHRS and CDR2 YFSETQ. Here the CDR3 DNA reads TGCGCCAGCAGCCCGGGACAGGGGGGTTACGAGCAGTACTTC. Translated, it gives CASSPGQGGYEQYF.